These T cell receptor beta chains were read from a single sample in a study of blood T cell repertoires in COVID-19. Sequenced by immunoSEQ multiplex PCR; TCRdb stores in-frame clones only, minus some. The sample lists 200,000 to 250,000 clones; around 88% were seen once. Sequenced: PBMCs or T cells enriched from blood (not recorded which). These TCRs come from a woman aged 45-65 years who had recovered from COVID-19. Both conserved end residues are part of each CDR3. D genes are given only for firm matches. Clone sizes are given selectively: once, few, many, or a class where the clone is expanded.

clone_size	d_call	v_call	j_call	cdr3_aa	cdr3_nt
-	-	TRBV7-9	TRBJ1-3	CASSLEGGSGNTIYF	TGTGCCAGCAGCTTAGAGGGAGGCTCCGGAAACACCATATATTTT
-	TRBD2	TRBV24-1	TRBJ2-7	CAKRGGRAREQYF	TGTGCCAAAAGGGGCGGGAGGGCCCGGGAGCAGTACTTC
-	-	TRBV11-2	TRBJ1-1	CASSLDFRTEAFF	TGTGCCAGCAGCTTAGATTTCAGGACTGAAGCTTTCTTT
-	TRBD1	TRBV4-1	TRBJ2-1	CASSRVYMGQGFGNEQFF	TGCGCCAGCAGCCGCGTTTACATGGGACAGGGGTTTGGCAATGAGCAGTTCTTC
-	-	TRBV4-1	TRBJ2-3	CASSQSGQTSTDTQYF	TGCGCCAGCAGCCAGAGCGGTCAAACTAGCACAGATACGCAGTATTTT
-	TRBD2	TRBV6-4	TRBJ2-3	CASSEGTSGDTQYF	TGTGCCAGCAGTGAAGGGACTAGCGGAGATACGCAGTATTTT
-	TRBD1	TRBV2	TRBJ2-5	CASSETGKETQYF	TGTGCCAGCAGTGAGACAGGGAAAGAGACCCAGTACTTC
-	-	TRBV4-3	TRBJ2-5	CASSPNGWVGETQYF	TGCGCCAGCAGCCCGAACGGTTGGGTCGGGGAGACCCAGTACTTC
-	TRBD2	TRBV5-6	TRBJ2-7	CASSPISGRGFEQYF	TGTGCCAGCAGCCCGATTAGCGGGAGGGGTTTCGAGCAGTACTTC
-	TRBD1	TRBV6-6	TRBJ2-7	CASSTTGTGGGEQYF	TGTGCCAGCAGTACCACCGGGACAGGGGGCGGCGAGCAGTACTTC
once	TRBD1	TRBV19	TRBJ1-2	CASSADRVGGYTF	TGTGCCAGTAGTGCAGACAGGGTCGGTGGCTACACCTTC
-	-	TRBV4-1	TRBJ1-1	CASSQVSAEAFF	TGCGCCAGCAGCCAAGTCTCAGCTGAAGCTTTCTTT
few	TRBD1	TRBV7-9	TRBJ2-5	CASSSGTGQETQYF	TGTGCCAGCAGCTCAGGGACAGGGCAAGAGACCCAGTACTTC
-	TRBD2	TRBV6-2/TRBV6-3	TRBJ2-1	CASSYSGSGYNEQFF	TGTGCCAGCAGTTATAGCGGGAGTGGCTACAATGAGCAGTTCTTC
-	-	TRBV9	TRBJ2-2	CASSAGHGGGELFF	TGTGCCAGCAGCGCGGGACACGGCGGCGGGGAGCTGTTTTTT
-	-	TRBV7-8	TRBJ1-2	CAWGGQYGYTF	TGTGCCTGGGGGGGGCAATATGGCTACACCTTC
few	TRBD2	TRBV2	TRBJ2-3	CASLPGLAGVTDTQYF	TGTGCCAGCCTTCCGGGACTAGCGGGGGTCACAGATACGCAGTATTTT
-	TRBD1	TRBV29-1	TRBJ1-1	CSVITGTVNTEAFF	TGCAGCGTCATCACCGGGACAGTGAACACTGAAGCTTTCTTT
-	-	TRBV7-3	TRBJ2-1	CASSLLGGGYNEQFF	TGTGCCAGCAGCTTACTTGGGGGAGGCTACAATGAGCAGTTCTTC
few	TRBD2	TRBV11-3	TRBJ2-3	CASRIGGTDTQYF	TGTGCCAGCAGGATCGGGGGGACAGATACGCAGTATTTT
-	TRBD1	TRBV19	TRBJ2-5	CASSMGQGWETQYF	TGTGCCAGTAGTATGGGACAGGGCTGGGAGACCCAGTACTTC
-	TRBD2	TRBV7-2	TRBJ2-5	CASRAFSGGAVETQYF	TGTGCCAGCAGGGCTTTTAGCGGGGGGGCGGTAGAGACCCAGTACTTC
-	-	TRBV6-5	TRBJ1-1	CASSFYSGGTEAFF	TGTGCCAGCAGTTTCTATTCGGGGGGCACTGAAGCTTTCTTT
-	TRBD2	TRBV12-3/TRBV12-4	TRBJ2-7	CASSPGTMAEQYF	TGTGCCAGCAGTCCTGGGACTATGGCCGAGCAGTACTTC
-	TRBD2	TRBV19	TRBJ2-7	CASSKGLAGEREQYF	TGTGCCAGTAGTAAGGGACTAGCGGGAGAACGCGAGCAGTACTTC
-	TRBD2	TRBV5-1	TRBJ2-3	CASSLGGRTDTQYF	TGCGCCAGCAGCTTGGGCGGGAGAACAGATACGCAGTATTTT
-	-	TRBV7-2	TRBJ2-1	CASSLVYGSYNEQFF	TGTGCCAGCAGCTTAGTTTACGGCTCCTACAATGAGCAGTTCTTC
-	TRBD1	TRBV5-1	TRBJ2-5	CASSLVGQTPTKTQYF	TGCGCCAGCAGCTTGGTGGGACAGACCCCGACAAAGACCCAGTACTTC
-	-	TRBV6-5	TRBJ1-2	CASRPPGTLYGYTF	TGTGCCAGCAGGCCCCCAGGGACTCTCTATGGCTACACCTTC
-	-	TRBV6-5	TRBJ2-4	CASSYSTTEAKNIQYF	TGTGCCAGCAGTTACTCGACAACTGAAGCCAAAAACATTCAGTACTTC
-	TRBD2	TRBV4-1	TRBJ2-1	CASSPRLAGGLNEQFF	TGCGCCAGCAGCCCCAGACTAGCGGGAGGTCTCAATGAGCAGTTCTTC